The following is a T cell receptor beta chain sequence with its context. Its antigen remains unknown. During the collection period, no donor immune events like infections were recorded. Germline V gene sequence: CDR1 SGHVS, CDR2 FNYEAQ. CDR3 length equals 20 residues. V was pared by 5 bases and J by 3 bases, with 21 bases of the junction left unmatched. This record belongs to a study of identifying expanded T cells in peripheral blood. General study results and limits: Two-week clone count variance significantly increased as total template count grew. Technical replicates showed around 1.2 changed clones; about 2 weeks about 16; four weeks 19.

Assay: immunoSEQ multiplex PCR; the TCRdb copy retains only in-frame clones and omits some. Of 90,000 or so clones in the sample, approximately 86% were seen once. This chain connects TRBV7-6 to TRBJ2-3; TRBD1 matches 9 bases. The sequenced sample was blood. The source is a person aged 18-70 years in good health. The CDR3 DNA sequence: TGTGCCAGCAGCCTGAAAGTATTGGGGACAGGGCCAAAGGGAACAGATACGCAGTATTTT. It yields the protein CASSLKVLGTGPKGTDTQYF.